This T cell receptor beta chain was found in a study of blood T cell repertoires in COVID-19. Whole-study context: The United States, Italy and Spain provided the acute and convalescent COVID-19 samples. PBMCs, B-cell-depleted T cells, or T cells were the source of the cDNA or gDNA that made up the material.

Per the original data handling: Reference gene primer amplification gave nucleated cell count estimates. TCRdb keeps only in-frame clones here, not all; method: immunoSEQ multiplex PCR. That table supplies the V and J calls and clone size; D and trimming were determined from the DNA. Counted here are about 200,000 clones, approximately 91% occurring once; the ten biggest clones make up about 4.8%. CDR1 and CDR2 (germline): SEHNR, FQNEAQ (reference sequence). Trimming took 5 bases from V and 7 from J, leaving 17 bases between them. The CDR3 has 15 residues. The sample comprised peripheral blood. V is TRBV7-9 and J is TRBJ1-4, with D tentatively TRBD1 (5 bases). This receptor was identified in a woman in her thirties or forties with acute or convalescent COVID-19. CDR3 protein: CASSLWDSIGEKLFF. The CDR3 DNA reads TGTGCCAGCAGCCTCTGGGACTCCATTGGTGAAAAACTGTTTTTT.